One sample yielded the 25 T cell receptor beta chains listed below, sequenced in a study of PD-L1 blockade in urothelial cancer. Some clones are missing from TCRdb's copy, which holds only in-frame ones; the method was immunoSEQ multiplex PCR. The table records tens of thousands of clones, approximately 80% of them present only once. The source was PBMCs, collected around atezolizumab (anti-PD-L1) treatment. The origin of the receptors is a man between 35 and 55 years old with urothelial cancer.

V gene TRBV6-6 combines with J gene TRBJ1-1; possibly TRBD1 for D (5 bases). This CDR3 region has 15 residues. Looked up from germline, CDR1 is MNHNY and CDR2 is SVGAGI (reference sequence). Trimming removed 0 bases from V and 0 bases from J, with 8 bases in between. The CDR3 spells CASSYSGGMNTEAFF. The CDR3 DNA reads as TGTGCCAGCAGTTACTCCGGGGGGATGAACACTGAAGCTTTCTTT.

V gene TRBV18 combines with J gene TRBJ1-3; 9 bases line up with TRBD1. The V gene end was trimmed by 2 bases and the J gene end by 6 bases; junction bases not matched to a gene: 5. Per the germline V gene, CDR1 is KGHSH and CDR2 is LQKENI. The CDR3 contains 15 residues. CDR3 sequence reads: CASSPWDREQNTIYF. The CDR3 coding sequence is TGTGCCAGCTCACCATGGGACAGGGAACAAAACACCATATATTTT.

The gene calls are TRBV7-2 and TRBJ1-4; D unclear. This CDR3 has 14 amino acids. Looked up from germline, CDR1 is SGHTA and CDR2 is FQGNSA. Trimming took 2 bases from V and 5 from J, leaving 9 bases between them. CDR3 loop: CASSLNSRNEKLFF. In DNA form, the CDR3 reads TGTGCCAGCAGCTTAAACAGCAGGAATGAAAAACTGTTTTTT.

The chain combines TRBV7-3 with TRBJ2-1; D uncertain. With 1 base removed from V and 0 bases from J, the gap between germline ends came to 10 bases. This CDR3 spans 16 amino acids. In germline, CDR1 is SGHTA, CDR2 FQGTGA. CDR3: CASSLIAASSYNEQFF. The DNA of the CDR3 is TGTGCCAGCAGCTTAATAGCCGCAAGCTCCTACAATGAGCAGTTCTTC.

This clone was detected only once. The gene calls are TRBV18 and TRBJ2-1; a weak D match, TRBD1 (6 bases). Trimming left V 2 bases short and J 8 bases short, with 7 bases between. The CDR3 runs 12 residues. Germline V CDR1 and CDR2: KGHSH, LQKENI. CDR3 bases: TGTGCCAGCTCACCAAAGGGGGATGAGCAGTTCTTC. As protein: CASSPKGDEQFF.

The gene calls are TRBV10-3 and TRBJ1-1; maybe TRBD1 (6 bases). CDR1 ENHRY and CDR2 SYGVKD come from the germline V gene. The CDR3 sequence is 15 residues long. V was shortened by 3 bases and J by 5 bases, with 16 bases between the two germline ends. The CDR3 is CAISEGGPGGTEAFF. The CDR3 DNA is TGTGCCATCAGTGAAGGGGGACCTGGGGGAACTGAAGCTTTCTTT.

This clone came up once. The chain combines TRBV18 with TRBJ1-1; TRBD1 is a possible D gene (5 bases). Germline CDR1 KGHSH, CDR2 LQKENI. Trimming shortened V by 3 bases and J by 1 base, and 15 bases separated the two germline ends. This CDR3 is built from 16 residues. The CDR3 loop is CASSPTDFPWNTEAFF. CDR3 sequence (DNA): TGTGCCAGCTCACCGACAGATTTTCCGTGGAACACTGAAGCTTTCTTT.

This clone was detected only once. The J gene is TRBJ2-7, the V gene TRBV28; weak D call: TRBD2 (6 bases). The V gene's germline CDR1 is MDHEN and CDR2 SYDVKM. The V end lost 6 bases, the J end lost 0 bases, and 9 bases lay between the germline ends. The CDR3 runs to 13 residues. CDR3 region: CASSLLASYEQYF. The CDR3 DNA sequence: TGTGCCAGCAGCCTACTAGCCTCCTACGAGCAGTACTTC.

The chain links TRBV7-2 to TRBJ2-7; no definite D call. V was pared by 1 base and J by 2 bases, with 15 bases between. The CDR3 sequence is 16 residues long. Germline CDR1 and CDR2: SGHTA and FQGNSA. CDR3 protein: CASSLGVSLGPYEQYF. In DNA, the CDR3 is TGTGCCAGCAGCTTAGGGGTCAGCCTAGGCCCCTACGAGCAGTACTTC.

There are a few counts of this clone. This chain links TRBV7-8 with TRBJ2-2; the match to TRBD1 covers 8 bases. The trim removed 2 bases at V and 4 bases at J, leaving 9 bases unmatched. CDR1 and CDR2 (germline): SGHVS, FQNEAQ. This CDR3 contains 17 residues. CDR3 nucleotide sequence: TGTGCCAGCAGCTTAAACGTTCAGGGGGCGAGCACCGGGGAGCTGTTTTTT. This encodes CASSLNVQGASTGELFF.

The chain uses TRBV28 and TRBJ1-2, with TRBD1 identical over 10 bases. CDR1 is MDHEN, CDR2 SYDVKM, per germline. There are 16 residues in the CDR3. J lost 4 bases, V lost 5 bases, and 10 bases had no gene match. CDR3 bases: TGTGCCAGCAGTGCTCCGGACAGGGGGTGGGTCTATGGCTACACCTTC. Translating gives CASSAPDRGWVYGYTF.

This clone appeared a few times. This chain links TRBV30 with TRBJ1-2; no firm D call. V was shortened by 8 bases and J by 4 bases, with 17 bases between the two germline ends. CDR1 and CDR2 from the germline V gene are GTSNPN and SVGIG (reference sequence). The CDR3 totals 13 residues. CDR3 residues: CAGGGRRGYGYTF. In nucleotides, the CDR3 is TGTGCCGGCGGTGGGCGACGGGGCTATGGCTACACCTTC.

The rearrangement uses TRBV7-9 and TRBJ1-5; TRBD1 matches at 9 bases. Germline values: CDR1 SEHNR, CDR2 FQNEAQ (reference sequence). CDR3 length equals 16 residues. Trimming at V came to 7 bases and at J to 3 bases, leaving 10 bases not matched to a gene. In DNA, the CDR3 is TGTGCCAGCACTCTATGGACAGGGGAATCCAATCAGCCCCAGCATTTT. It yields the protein CASTLWTGESNQPQHF.

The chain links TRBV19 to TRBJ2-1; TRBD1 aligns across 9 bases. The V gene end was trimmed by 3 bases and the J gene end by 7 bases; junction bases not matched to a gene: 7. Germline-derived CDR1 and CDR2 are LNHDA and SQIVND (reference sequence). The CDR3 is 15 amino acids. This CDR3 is CASSMWDRAGNEQFF. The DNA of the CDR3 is TGTGCCAGTAGTATGTGGGACAGGGCGGGTAATGAGCAGTTCTTC.

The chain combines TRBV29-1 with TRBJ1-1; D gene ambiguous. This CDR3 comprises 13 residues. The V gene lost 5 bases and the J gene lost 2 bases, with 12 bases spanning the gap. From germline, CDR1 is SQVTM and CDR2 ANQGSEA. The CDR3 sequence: CSVLKSLNTEAFF. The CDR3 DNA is TGCAGCGTTCTGAAGTCACTCAACACTGAAGCTTTCTTT.

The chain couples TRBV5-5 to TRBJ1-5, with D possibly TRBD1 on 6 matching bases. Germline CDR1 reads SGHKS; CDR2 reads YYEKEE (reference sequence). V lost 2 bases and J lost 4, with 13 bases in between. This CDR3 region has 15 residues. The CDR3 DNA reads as TGTGCCAGCAGCTTCACAGGGAGCTGGAATCAGCCCCAGCATTTT. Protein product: CASSFTGSWNQPQHF.

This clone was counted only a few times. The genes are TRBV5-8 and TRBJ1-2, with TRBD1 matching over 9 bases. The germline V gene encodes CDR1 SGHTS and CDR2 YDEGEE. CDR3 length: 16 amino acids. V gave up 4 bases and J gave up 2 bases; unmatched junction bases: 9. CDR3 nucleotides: TGTGCCAGCAGCCCCCGCAGGACAGGGGCGAACTATGGCTACACCTTC. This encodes CASSPRRTGANYGYTF.

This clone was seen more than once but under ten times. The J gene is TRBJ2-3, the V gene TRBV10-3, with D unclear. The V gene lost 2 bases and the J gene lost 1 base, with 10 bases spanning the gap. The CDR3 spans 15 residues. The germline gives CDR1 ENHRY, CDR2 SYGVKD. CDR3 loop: CAISEVLDGTDTQYF. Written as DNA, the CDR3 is TGTGCCATCAGTGAGGTCCTAGATGGCACAGATACGCAGTATTTT.

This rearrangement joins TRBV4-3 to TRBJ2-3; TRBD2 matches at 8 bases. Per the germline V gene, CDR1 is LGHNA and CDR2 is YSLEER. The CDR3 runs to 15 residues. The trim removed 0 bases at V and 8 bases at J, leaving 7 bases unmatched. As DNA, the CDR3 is TGCGCCAGCAGCCAAGAATCTAGCGGGCTGTTTACGCAGTATTTT. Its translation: CASSQESSGLFTQYF.

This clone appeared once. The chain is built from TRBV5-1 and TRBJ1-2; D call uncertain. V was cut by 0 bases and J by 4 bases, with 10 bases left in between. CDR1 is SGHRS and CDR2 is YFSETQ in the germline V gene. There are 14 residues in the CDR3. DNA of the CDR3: TGCGCCAGCAGCTTGGCCGGGAGTGCCTATGGCTACACCTTC. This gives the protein CASSLAGSAYGYTF.

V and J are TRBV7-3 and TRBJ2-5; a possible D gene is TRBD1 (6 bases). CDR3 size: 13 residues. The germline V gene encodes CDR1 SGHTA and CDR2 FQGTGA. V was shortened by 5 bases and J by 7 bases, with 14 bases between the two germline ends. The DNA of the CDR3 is TGTGCCAGCAGCATAGACAGGCTAGGGACCCAGTACTTC. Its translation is CASSIDRLGTQYF.

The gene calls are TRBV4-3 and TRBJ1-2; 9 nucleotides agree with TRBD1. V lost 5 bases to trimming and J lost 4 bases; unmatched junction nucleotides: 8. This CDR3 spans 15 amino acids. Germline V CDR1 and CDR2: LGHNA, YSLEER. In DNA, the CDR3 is TGCGCCAGCAGCGCAACACAGGGGGCGATCTATGGCTACACCTTC. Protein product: CASSATQGAIYGYTF.

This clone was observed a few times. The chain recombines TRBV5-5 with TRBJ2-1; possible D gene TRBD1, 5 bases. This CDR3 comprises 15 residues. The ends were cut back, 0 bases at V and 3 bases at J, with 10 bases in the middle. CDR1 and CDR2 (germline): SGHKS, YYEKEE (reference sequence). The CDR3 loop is CASSLDGAYYNEQFF. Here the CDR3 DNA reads TGTGCCAGCAGCTTGGATGGGGCCTACTACAATGAGCAGTTCTTC.

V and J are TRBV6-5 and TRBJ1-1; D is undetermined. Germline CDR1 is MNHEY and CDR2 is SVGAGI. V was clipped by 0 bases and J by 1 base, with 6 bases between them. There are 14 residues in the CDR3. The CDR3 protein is CASSYSGSNTEAFF. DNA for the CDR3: TGTGCCAGCAGTTACTCCGGGTCGAACACTGAAGCTTTCTTT.

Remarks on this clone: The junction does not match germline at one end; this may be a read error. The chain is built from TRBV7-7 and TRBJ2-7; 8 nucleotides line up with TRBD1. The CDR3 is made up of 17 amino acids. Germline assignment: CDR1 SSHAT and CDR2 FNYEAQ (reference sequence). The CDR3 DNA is TGTGCTAGCAGACGAGCTGATGGACAGGGATCGGACTACGAGCAGTACTTC. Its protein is CASRRADGQGSDYEQYF.